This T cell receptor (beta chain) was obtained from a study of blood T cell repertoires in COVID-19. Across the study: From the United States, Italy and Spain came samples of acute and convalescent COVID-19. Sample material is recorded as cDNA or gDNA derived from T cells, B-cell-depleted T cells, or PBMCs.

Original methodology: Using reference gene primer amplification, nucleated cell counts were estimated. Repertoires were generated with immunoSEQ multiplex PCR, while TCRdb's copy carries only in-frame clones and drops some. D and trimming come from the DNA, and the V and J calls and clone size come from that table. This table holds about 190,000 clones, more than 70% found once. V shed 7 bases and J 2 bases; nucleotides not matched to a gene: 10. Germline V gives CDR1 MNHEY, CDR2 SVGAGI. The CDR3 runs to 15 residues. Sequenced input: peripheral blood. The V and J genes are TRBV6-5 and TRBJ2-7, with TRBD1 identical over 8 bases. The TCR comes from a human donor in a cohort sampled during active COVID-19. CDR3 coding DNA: TGTGCCAGCACCCCCTCCGGGACAGGTCCCTACGAGCAGTACTTC. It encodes CASTPSGTGPYEQYF.